This TCR beta chain was captured by sequencing in a study of blood T cell repertoires in COVID-19. Study-level information: Samples taken during acute and convalescent COVID-19 were collected in the United States, Italy and Spain. T cells, B-cell-depleted T cells, or PBMCs supplied cDNA or gDNA.

Trimming pared 8 bases from V and 7 bases from J, leaving 20 bases between. Germline CDR1 MDHEN, CDR2 SYDVKM. CDR3 length: 14 amino acids. Study processing details: For nucleated cells, counts were estimated from reference gene primer amplification. Sequencing used immunoSEQ multiplex PCR; TCRdb keeps in-frame clones, though not all of them. Clone size and the V and J calls come from that table; the DNA yielded D and trimming. The sample shows more than 80,000 clones, roughly four fifths of them seen only once. The TCR was taken from a woman in her 70s with acute or convalescent COVID-19. Sequenced input: peripheral blood. The rearrangement links TRBV28 to TRBJ1-1, with D possibly TRBD1 on 5 matching bases. CDR3 residues: CASSRQHLGYEAFF. The CDR3 bases are TGTGCCAGCTCGAGACAGCATCTGGGTTATGAAGCTTTCTTT.